This T cell receptor (beta chain) is from a study of Graves' ophthalmopathy and Graves' hyperthyroidism (dated by TCRdb to 2016 to 2019). Background on the whole study: Peripheral blood was collected at initial diagnosis, before any treatment. To tell Graves' ophthalmopathy apart from Graves' hyperthyroidism, and to predict which patients would progress to ophthalmopathy, the study relied on TCR beta repertoire signatures. In total, approximately 130 blood samples were TCR-sequenced: some 40 ophthalmopathy, over 70 hyperthyroidism and around 17 hyperthyroidism-to-ophthalmopathy patients. To explore V-J signatures distinguishing ophthalmopathy from hyperthyroidism, a discovery set of more than 95 patients (43 ophthalmopathy, roughly 55 stable hyperthyroidism) was enrolled. The independent validation cohort included some 19 hyperthyroidism patients plus 17 patients who later progressed from hyperthyroidism to ophthalmopathy. In roughly 6 hyperthyroidism patients, the T-cell repertoires found in thyroid tissue were compared with those found in blood. Following sampling, methimazole starting at 30 mg daily was administered to hyperthyroidism patients, and high-dose intravenous methylprednisolone was administered to ophthalmopathy patients. The approximately 100 discovery patients were divided at random into training and test sets in a 7:3 ratio.

Ten or more counts support this clonotype. It lacks a known antigen. Base qualities are missing; no much larger clone stands one base away. On the study overall, not on this receptor specifically: The 13-signature model separated ophthalmopathy from stable hyperthyroidism with 85% to 90% sensitivity and about 81% specificity in cross-validation, and 80%/75% in the test set. No statistical method was used to set the sample size in advance, and the investigators knew which group each participant was assigned to. In validation, the model predicted ophthalmopathy progression with about 64% sensitivity and roughly 72% specificity; about a dozen predicted patients were CT-confirmed with GO in a median of 6.5 months. Most of the expanded thyroid clonotypes with a frequency above 0.001 were also detected in blood, and it was suggested that the thyroid immune response may be reflected by blood repertoires.

Ophthalmopathy patients had moderately to severely active disease, Clinical Activity Score of at least 3, NOSPECS grade of at least 4, and disease duration under 3 months. Patients with other autoimmune diseases, uncontrolled infections, pregnancy or lactation were excluded. Diagnosis was based on clinical symptoms, serum thyroxine, TRAb, thyroid ultrasound and orbital computed tomography. Ficoll-Paque density gradient centrifugation was used to isolate PBMCs from under 11 ml of fresh peripheral blood. Total RNA was extracted with Trizol reagent and quality-checked on an Agilent 2100 Bioanalyzer. Inclusive of the bounding cysteine and phenylalanine, the CDR3 is 14 residues long. The sequence is cut down to CDR3 DNA, 42 bases in frame from base 1. V ends up 6 bases short and J 3 bases short, with an unmatched junction base count of 5. Via the germline V gene, CDR1 is SGHTA and CDR2 FQGNSA. For repertoire sequencing, the TCR beta CDR3 regions were amplified from RNA transcripts. The first round of RT-PCR was done with HTBI primers and the Qiagen OneStep RT-PCR kit, and was followed by a second round of multiplex PCR, then size selection and purification. Libraries were sequenced on an Illumina HiSeq2000 using paired-end 100 bp reads. Turning to the authors' computational methods: SOAPnuke was used to process the reads, removing any read that contained adapters or uncalled bases, had a mean Phred below 15, or lacked an exact match to the constant primer or identifier. COPE v1.2.5 was used to merge high-quality paired reads. Each unique nucleotide sequence was defined as a clonotype, and clonotypes were aligned to IMGT TRB V, D and J references with MiTCR v1.1. The analysis was limited to V-J combinations with a frequency above 0.0001, which together covered approximately 99% of the repertoires. For each V-J combination, a TCR clonal expansion and chaos score was defined as the ratio of F50 clonal expansion to chaos observed in the TCRdist matrix. Features were reduced by Welch's t-statistics and random forest to approximately 12 V-J combinations, which fed a naive Bayes classifier. The similarity between thyroid and blood repertoires was quantified using the Morisita-Horn index. Using fastp trimming at Q25 and MiXCR clonotype assembly, TCRdb reanalyzed the public sequencing data and kept in-frame beta chains. All rows with the same CDR3 protein become a single entry with the most common DNA and genes. What appears here as the V and J calls and clone size reflects TCRdb's work, not the paper's. The table for this sample lists about 220,000 distinct CDR3 sequences; about 22% of them were counted only once. Clones ranked in the top ten supply roughly 42% of the sample.

Sequencing input: peripheral blood. The sequence derives from a woman aged 45 to 65 with Graves' ophthalmopathy. Donor details come from another sample of the same person, matched by shared clones. The V gene is TRBV7-2 and the J gene is TRBJ1-2; 9 central nucleotides agree with TRBD1. This receptor carries the CDR3 CASRKRTGDYGYTF. The bases read TGTGCCAGCAGGAAGCGGACAGGGGACTATGGCTACACCTTC.